This TCR beta chain was profiled in a study of T cell responses to AZD1222 COVID-19 vaccine. The study's findings and limits: With dominance at 160-218 and 743-854, vaccine-associated CD4 TCRs spanned spike. Repertoires in all cases were sampled only once the peak T cell response had passed. Per reports, nearly half of all spike-specific TCRs target regions that are unmutated in variants.

Here immunoSEQ multiplex PCR was the method, and the copy in TCRdb shows in-frame clones only, minus some. The data contain 90,000 to 120,000 clones, 92% of them singletons. The CDR3 is 15 amino acids. V was trimmed by 4 bases and J by 2 bases, leaving 13 bases between them. Per germline, CDR1 SGHDT and CDR2 YYEEEE. With regard to this clone: Antigen specificity is unknown.

Pooled samples include second doses given at about 4 or 12 weeks. The source was peripheral blood, collected 28 days after the second AZD1222 dose. The rearrangement joins TRBV5-6 to TRBJ1-5; D perhaps matches TRBD1 (5 bases). The TCR originated in an adult who received the AZD1222 COVID-19 vaccine. The CDR3 region is CASSLGVGGNQPQHF. CDR3 DNA: TGTGCCAGCAGCCTAGGGGTTGGGGGCAATCAGCCCCAGCATTTT.